The entry below describes one T cell receptor (beta chain). Per the original data handling: Quantification of nucleated cells was approximated via reference gene primer amplification. Some clones are missing from TCRdb's copy, which holds only in-frame ones; the method was immunoSEQ multiplex PCR. V, J and clone size are those of that table, while D and trimming were read from the DNA. The sample yields roughly 110,000 clones, 89% seen once. This record belongs to a study of blood T cell repertoires in COVID-19. Overall study context: The study drew acute and convalescent COVID-19 samples from the United States, Italy and Spain. From T cells, B-cell-depleted T cells, or PBMCs came the material, which was cDNA or gDNA.

V trimming: 2 bases; J trimming: 7 bases; junction bases outside the gene matches: 3. The V gene's germline CDR1 is MNHEY and CDR2 SMNVEV (reference sequence). The CDR3 loop spans 14 amino acids. The sample taken for sequencing was peripheral blood. V and J are TRBV27 and TRBJ2-1, with 9 bases lining up with TRBD1. The TCR originated in a man aged 40-49 years with active or convalescent COVID-19. CDR3 protein: CASSLTGGRNEQFF. Written as DNA, the CDR3 is TGTGCCAGCAGTTTAACAGGGGGCCGGAATGAGCAGTTCTTC.